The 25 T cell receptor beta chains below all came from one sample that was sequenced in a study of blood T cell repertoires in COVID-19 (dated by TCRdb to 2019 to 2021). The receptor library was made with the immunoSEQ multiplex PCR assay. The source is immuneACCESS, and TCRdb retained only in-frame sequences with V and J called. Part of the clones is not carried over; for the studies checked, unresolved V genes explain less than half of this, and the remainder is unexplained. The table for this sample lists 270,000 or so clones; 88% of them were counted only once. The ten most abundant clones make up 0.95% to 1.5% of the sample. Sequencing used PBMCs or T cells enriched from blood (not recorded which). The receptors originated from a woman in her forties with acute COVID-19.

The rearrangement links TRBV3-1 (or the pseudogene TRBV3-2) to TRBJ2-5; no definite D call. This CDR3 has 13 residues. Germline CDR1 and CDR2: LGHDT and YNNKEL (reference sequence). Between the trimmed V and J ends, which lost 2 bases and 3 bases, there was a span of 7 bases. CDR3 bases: TGTGCCAGCAGCCAATCCGCGGAAGAGACCCAGTACTTC. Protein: CASSQSAEETQYF.

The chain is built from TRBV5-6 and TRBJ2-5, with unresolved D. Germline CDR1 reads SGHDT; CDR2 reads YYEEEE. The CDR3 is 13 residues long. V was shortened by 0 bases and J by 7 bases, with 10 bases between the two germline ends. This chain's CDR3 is CASSLESTGTQYF. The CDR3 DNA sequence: TGTGCCAGCAGCTTGGAATCGACTGGGACCCAGTACTTC.

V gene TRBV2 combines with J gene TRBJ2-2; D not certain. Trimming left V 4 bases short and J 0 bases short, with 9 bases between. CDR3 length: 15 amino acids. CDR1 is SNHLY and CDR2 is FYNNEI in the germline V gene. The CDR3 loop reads CASSVPQTNTGELFF. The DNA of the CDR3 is TGTGCCAGCAGTGTTCCGCAGACGAACACCGGGGAGCTGTTTTTT.

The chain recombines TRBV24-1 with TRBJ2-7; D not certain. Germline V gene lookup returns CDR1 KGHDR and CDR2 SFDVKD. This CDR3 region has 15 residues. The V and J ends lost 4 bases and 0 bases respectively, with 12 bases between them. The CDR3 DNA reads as TGTGCCACCAGTGACCCGACACAAAACTCCTACGAGCAGTACTTC. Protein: CATSDPTQNSYEQYF.

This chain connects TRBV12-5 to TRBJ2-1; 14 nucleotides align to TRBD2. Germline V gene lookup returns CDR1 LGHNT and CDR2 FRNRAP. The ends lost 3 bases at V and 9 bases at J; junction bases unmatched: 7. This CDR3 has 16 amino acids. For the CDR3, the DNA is TGTGCTAGTGGTTTCTCCCTTGGGACTAGCGGGGGTGAGCAGTTCTTC. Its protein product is CASGFSLGTSGGEQFF.

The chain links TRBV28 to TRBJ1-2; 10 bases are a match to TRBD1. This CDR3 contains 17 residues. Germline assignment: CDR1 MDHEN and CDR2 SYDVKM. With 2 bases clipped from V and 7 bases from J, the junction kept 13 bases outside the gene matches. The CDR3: CASSLDRGRLSWGGYTF. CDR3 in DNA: TGTGCCAGCAGTTTAGACAGGGGGCGTCTCTCGTGGGGTGGCTACACCTTC.

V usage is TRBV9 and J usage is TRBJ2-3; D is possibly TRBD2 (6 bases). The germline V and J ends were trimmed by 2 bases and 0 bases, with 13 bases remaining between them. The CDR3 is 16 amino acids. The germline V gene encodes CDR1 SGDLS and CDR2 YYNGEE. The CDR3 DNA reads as TGTGCCAGCAGCGTTCGTTCCCGGGAGAGCACAGATACGCAGTATTTT. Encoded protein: CASSVRSRESTDTQYF. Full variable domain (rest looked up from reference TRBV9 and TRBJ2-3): DSGVTQTPKHLITATGQRVTLRCSPRSGDLSVYWYQQSLDQGLQFLIQYYNGEERAKGNILERFSAQQFPDLHSELNLSSLELGDSALYFCASSVRSRESTDTQYFGPGTRLTVL.

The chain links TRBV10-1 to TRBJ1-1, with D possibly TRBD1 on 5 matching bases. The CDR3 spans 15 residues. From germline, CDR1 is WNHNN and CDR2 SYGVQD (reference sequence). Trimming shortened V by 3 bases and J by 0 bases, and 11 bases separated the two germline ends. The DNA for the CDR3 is TGCGCCAGCAGTGATCAGGGTAATTTGAACACTGAAGCTTTCTTT. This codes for CASSDQGNLNTEAFF.

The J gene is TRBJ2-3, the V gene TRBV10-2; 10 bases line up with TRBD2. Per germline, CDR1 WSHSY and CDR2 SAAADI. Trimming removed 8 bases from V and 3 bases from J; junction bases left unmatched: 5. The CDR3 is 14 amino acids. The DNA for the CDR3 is TGCGCCAGCTCTAGCGGGAGTCGTACAGATACGCAGTATTTT. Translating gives CASSSGSRTDTQYF.

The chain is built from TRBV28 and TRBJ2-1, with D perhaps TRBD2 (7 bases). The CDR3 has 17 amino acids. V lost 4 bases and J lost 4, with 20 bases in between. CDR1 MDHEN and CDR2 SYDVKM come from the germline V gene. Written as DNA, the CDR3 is TGTGCCAGCAGTTCCCCAGGGGAGCGGGGAACTTACAATGAGCAGTTCTTC. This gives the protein CASSSPGERGTYNEQFF.

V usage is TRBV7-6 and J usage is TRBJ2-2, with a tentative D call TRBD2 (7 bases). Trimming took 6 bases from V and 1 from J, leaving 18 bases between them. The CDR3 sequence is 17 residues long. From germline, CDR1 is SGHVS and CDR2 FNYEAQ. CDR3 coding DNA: TGTGCCAGCAGGACTCCGGGGGCGGGGGAGAACACCGGGGAGCTGTTTTTT. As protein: CASRTPGAGENTGELFF.

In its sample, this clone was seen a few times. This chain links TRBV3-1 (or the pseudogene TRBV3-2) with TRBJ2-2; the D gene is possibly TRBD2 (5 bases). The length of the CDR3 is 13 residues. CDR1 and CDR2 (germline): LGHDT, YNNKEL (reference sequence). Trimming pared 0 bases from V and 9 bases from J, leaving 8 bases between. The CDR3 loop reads CASSQDPGRELFF. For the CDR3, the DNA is TGTGCCAGCAGCCAAGATCCGGGGAGGGAGCTGTTTTTT.

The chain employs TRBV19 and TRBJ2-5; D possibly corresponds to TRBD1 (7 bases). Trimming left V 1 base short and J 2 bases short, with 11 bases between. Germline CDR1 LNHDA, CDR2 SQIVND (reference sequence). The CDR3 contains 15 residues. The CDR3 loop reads CASSIGGTEQETQYF. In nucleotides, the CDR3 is TGTGCCAGTAGTATAGGCGGGACAGAACAAGAGACCCAGTACTTC. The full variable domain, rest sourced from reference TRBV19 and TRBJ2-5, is DGGITQSPKYLFRKEGQNVTLSCEQNLNHDAMYWYRQDPGQGLRLIYYSQIVNDFQKGDIAEGYSVSREKKESFPLTVTSAQKNPTAFYLCASSIGGTEQETQYFGPGTRLLVL.

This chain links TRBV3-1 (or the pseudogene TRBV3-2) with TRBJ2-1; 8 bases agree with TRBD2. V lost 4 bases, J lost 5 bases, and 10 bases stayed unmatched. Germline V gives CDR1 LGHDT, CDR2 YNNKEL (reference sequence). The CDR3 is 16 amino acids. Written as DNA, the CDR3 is TGTGCCAGCAGCCGAAATTCGACTAGCGATAACAATGAGCAGTTCTTC. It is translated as CASSRNSTSDNNEQFF.

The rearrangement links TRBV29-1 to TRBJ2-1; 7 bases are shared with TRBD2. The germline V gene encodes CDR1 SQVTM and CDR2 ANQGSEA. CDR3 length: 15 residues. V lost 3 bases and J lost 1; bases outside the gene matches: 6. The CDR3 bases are TGCAGCGTTGACGCCCTAGCGGCTTCCTACAATGAGCAGTTCTTC. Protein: CSVDALAASYNEQFF.

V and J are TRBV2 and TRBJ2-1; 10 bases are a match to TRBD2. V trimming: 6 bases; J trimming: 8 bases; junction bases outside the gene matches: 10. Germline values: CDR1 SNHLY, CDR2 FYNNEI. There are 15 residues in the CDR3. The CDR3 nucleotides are TGTGCCAGCAGACTGGCTAGCGGGAGAGTCGATGAGCAGTTCTTC. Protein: CASRLASGRVDEQFF. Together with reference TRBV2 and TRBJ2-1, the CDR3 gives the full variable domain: EPEVTQTPSHQVTQMGQEVILRCVPISNHLYFYWYRQILGQKVEFLVSFYNNEISEKSEIFDDQFSVERPDGSNFTLKIRSTKLEDSAMYFCASRLASGRVDEQFFGPGTRLTVL.

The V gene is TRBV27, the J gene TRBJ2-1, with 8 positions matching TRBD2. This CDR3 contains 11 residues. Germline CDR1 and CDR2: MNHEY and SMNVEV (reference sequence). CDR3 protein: CTSGSSYEQFF. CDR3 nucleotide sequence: TGTACAAGCGGGAGTAGCTATGAGCAGTTCTTC.

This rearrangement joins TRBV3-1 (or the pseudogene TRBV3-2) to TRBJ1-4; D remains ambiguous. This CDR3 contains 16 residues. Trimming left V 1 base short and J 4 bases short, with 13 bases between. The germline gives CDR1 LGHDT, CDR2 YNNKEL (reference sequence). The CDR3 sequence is CASSQGETGGNEKLFF. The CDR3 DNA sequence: TGTGCCAGCAGCCAAGGGGAGACCGGCGGTAATGAAAAACTGTTTTTT.

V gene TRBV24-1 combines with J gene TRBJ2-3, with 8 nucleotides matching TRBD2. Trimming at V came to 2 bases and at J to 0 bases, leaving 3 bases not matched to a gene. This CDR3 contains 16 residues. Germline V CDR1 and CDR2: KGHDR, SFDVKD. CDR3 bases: TGTGCCACCAGTGATTATACTAGCGGAAGCACAGATACGCAGTATTTT. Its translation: CATSDYTSGSTDTQYF.

The CDR3 loop reads CASSLRAGENEQFF. The CDR3 nucleotides read TGTGCCAGCAGCTTAAGAGCAGGGGAGAATGAGCAGTTCTTC. This rearrangement joins TRBV7-2 to TRBJ2-1, with D tentatively TRBD1 (6 bases). CDR1 is SGHTA and CDR2 is FQGNSA in the germline V gene. The CDR3 covers 14 residues. V was trimmed by 2 bases and J by 7 bases, leaving 12 bases between them.

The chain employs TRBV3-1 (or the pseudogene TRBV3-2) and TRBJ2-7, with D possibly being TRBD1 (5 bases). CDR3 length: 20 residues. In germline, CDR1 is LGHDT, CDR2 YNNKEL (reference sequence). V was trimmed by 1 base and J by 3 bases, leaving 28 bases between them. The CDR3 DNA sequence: TGTGCCAGCAGCCAAGGACGACTGGGGCAGGGCGGCTTCTGGTTCTACGAGCAGTACTTC. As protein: CASSQGRLGQGGFWFYEQYF.

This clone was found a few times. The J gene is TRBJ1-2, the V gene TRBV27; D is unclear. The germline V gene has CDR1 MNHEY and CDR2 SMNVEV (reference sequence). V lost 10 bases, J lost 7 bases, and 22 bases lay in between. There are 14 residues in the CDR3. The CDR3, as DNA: TGTGCCACCCGCCGTAACCCCCTCGGGGTTGGCTACACCTTC. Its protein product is CATRRNPLGVGYTF.

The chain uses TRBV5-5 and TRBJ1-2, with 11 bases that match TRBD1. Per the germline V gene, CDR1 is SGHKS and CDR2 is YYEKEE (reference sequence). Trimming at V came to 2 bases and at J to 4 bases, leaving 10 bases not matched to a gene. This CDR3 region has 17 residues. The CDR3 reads CASSLQGQGGFGYGYTF. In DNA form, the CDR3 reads TGTGCCAGCAGCTTACAGGGACAGGGGGGTTTCGGCTATGGCTACACCTTC. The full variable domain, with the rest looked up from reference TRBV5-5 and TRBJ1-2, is DAGVTQSPTHLIKTRGQQVTLRCSPISGHKSVSWYQQVLGQGPQFIFQYYEKEERGRGNFPDRFSARQFPNYSSELNVNALLLGDSALYLCASSLQGQGGFGYGYTFGSGTRLTVV.

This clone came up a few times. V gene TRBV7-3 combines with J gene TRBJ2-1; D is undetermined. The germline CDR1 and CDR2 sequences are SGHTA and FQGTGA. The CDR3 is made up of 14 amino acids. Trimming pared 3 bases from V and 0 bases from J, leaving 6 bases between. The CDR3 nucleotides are TGTGCCAGCAGCTTCTCTTACTCCTACAATGAGCAGTTCTTC. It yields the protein CASSFSYSYNEQFF.

CDR3 DNA: TGTGCCAGTCGGGACAGTACGAGGTCCTACGAGCAGTACTTC. Residues: CASRDSTRSYEQYF. This chain links TRBV19 with TRBJ2-7, with 7 bases matching TRBD1. The CDR3 runs to 14 residues. Germline CDR1 LNHDA, CDR2 SQIVND (reference sequence). V lost 8 bases, J lost 1 base, and 8 bases stayed unmatched.